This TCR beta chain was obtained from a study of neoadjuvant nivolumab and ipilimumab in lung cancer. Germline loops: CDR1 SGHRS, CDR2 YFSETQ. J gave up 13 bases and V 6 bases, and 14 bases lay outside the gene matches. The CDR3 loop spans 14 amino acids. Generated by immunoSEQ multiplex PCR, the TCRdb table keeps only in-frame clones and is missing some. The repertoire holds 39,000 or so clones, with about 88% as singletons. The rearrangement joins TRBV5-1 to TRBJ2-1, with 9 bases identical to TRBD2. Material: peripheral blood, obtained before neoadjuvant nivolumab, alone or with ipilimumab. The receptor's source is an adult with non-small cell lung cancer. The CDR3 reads CASTGLAGVAGQFF. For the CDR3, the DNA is TGCGCCAGCACGGGACTAGCCGGAGTAGCGGGACAGTTCTTC.